The 29 T cell receptor beta chains listed next were all sequenced from one sample in a study of spatial heterogeneity in lung cancer. Stated time point: sample taken at primary tumor resection. Tumor, nontumor lung or frozen PBMC supplied whole RNA, sequenced without sorting. TCRdb fed the 5' RACE reads into MiXCR, producing one record per CDR3 protein. The sample holds some 64,000 distinct CDR3 sequences; about 8% are singletons and the top ten take less than 15%. The material was PBMCs, obtained at surgery. The receptors derive from a female donor with early-stage non-small cell lung cancer.

This clonotype was detected only a few times. The V and J genes are TRBV24-1 and TRBJ2-3; D is possibly TRBD2 (5 bases). The V and J ends lost 2 bases and 1 base respectively, with 12 bases between them. The CDR3 length is 16 residues. CDR1 and CDR2 from the germline V gene are KGHDR and SFDVKD. The CDR3 region has the DNA TGTGCCACCAGTGATTCTGCCGCCGGGGGCACAGATACGCAGTATTTT. Its translation: CATSDSAAGGTDTQYF.

This clonotype was seen repeatedly, ten times or more. The rearrangement joins TRBV10-1 to TRBJ2-3; TRBD1 matches 8 bases. Germline V lookup: CDR1 WNHNN, CDR2 SYGVQD (reference sequence). The CDR3 loop spans 15 amino acids. Trimming cost V 5 bases and J 4 bases; bases outside gene matches: 8. The CDR3 loop reads CASSRTGNSADTQYF. The CDR3 DNA reads as TGCGCCAGCAGTAGGACAGGGAATAGCGCAGATACGCAGTATTTT.

This clonotype was seen a handful of times. This chain links TRBV5-4 with TRBJ2-7, with 11 bases matching TRBD1. Trimming cost V 3 bases and J 5 bases; bases outside gene matches: 7. The CDR3 has 15 residues. The germline CDR1 and CDR2 sequences are SGHNT and YYREEE (reference sequence). The DNA for the CDR3 is TGTGCCAGCAGCTCGGACAGGGGGCGTTGGAACGAGCAGTACTTC. It codes for CASSSDRGRWNEQYF.

This clonotype has a handful of counts. The V call is TRBV2, the J call TRBJ2-5; 10 bases agree with TRBD1. After removal of 10 bases from V and 4 bases from J, the junction contained 6 bases not matched to a gene. CDR3 length: 13 residues. Germline loops: CDR1 SNHLY, CDR2 FYNNEI. The CDR3 DNA follows: TGTGCCACACAGACAGGGGGCTTAGAGACCCAGTACTTC. It yields the protein CATQTGGLETQYF.

This rearrangement joins TRBV7-2 to TRBJ2-2; weak D call: TRBD2 (6 bases). Trimming left V 5 bases short and J 1 base short, with 8 bases between. CDR1 is SGHTA and CDR2 is FQGNSA in the germline V gene. This CDR3 spans 14 amino acids. CDR3 region: CASSRDWNTGELFF. The CDR3 DNA reads TGTGCCAGCAGCCGGGACTGGAACACCGGGGAGCTGTTTTTT. Filled out from reference TRBV7-2 and TRBJ2-2, the complete variable domain reads GAGVSQSPSNKVTEKGKDVELRCDPISGHTALYWYRQSLGQGLEFLIYFQGNSAPDKSGLPSDRFSAERTGGSVSTLTIQRTQQEDSAVYLCASSRDWNTGELFFGEGSRLTVL.

This clonotype came up a few times. This sequence joins TRBV9 and TRBJ2-1; a weak D match, TRBD1 (5 bases). The CDR3 has 15 residues. Germline lookup yields CDR1 SGDLS and CDR2 YYNGEE. The V end lost 0 bases, the J end lost 5 bases, and 12 bases lay between the germline ends. The CDR3 protein is CASSVGPGRDNEQFF. In nucleotides, the CDR3 is TGTGCCAGCAGCGTAGGTCCAGGGCGCGACAATGAGCAGTTCTTC. The full variable domain, in which reference TRBV9 and TRBJ2-1 provide the parts outside the CDR3, is DSGVTQTPKHLITATGQRVTLRCSPRSGDLSVYWYQQSLDQGLQFLIQYYNGEERAKGNILERFSAQQFPDLHSELNLSSLELGDSALYFCASSVGPGRDNEQFFGPGTRLTVL.

This clonotype was seen ten or more times. The rearrangement joins TRBV6-1 to TRBJ2-7; possibly TRBD1 for D (6 bases). V dropped 5 bases and J dropped 4 bases, with 15 bases sitting between them. CDR1 is MNHNS and CDR2 is SASEGT in the germline V gene. This CDR3 is built from 14 residues. The CDR3 spells CASSYLGQQYEQYV. CDR3 coding DNA: TGTGCCAGCAGTTATTTGGGACAACAATACGAGCAGTACGTC.

J is TRBJ2-3 and V is TRBV5-1, with D possibly TRBD1 on 6 matching bases. From germline, CDR1 is SGHRS and CDR2 YFSETQ. This CDR3 has 14 residues. Trimming shortened V by 3 bases and J by 4 bases, and 12 bases separated the two germline ends. CDR3 amino acids: CASSSAGTPDTQYF. In DNA form, the CDR3 reads TGCGCCAGCAGCTCGGCCGGGACACCAGATACGCAGTATTTT.

This clonotype was counted a few times. In DNA, the CDR3 is TGTGCCAGCAGTTCTCCTAACCAGCCCCAGCATTTT. It translates to CASSSPNQPQHF. V usage is TRBV6-5 and J usage is TRBJ1-5; D call uncertain. Germline-derived CDR1 and CDR2 are MNHEY and SVGAGI. The length of the CDR3 is 12 residues. V lost 4 bases to trimming and J lost 7 bases, with 8 bases between them.

This clonotype occurred a few times. V usage is TRBV4-1 and J usage is TRBJ1-5, with D possibly being TRBD1 (6 bases). Germline V lookup: CDR1 MGHRA, CDR2 YSYEKL. V shed 3 bases and J shed 4 bases, with 25 bases lying between them. CDR3 size: 19 residues. The CDR3 DNA reads as TGCGCCAGCAGCCATCCTCAGCGGGGCAGGGGAGGTTGGAATCAGCCCCAGCATTTT. Translating it yields CASSHPQRGRGGWNQPQHF.

V usage is TRBV4-1 and J usage is TRBJ2-5; possible D gene TRBD2, 7 bases. The CDR3 sequence is 17 residues long. Germline V gene sequence: CDR1 MGHRA, CDR2 YSYEKL. V lost 1 base and J lost 1, with 16 bases in between. In DNA form, the CDR3 reads TGCGCCAGCAGCCAAGCTCCAGGTGGGGGGGCCCAAGAGACCCAGTACTTC. The encoded protein is CASSQAPGGGAQETQYF.

Only a few counts were recorded for this clonotype. The chain combines TRBV5-4 with TRBJ1-3; 8 bases agree with TRBD1. The germline V gene encodes CDR1 SGHNT and CDR2 YYREEE (reference sequence). The CDR3 spans 13 residues. V shed 3 bases and J 4 bases; nucleotides not matched to a gene: 0. In DNA, the CDR3 is TGTGCCAGCAGCTGGACAGGGGGAAACACCATATATTTT. Translation: CASSWTGGNTIYF.

Details on this clonotype: A much larger clone lies a single base off, so this may be a read error. The rearrangement joins TRBV18 to TRBJ2-3; D may be TRBD1 or TRBD2 (5 bases each). Germline V gene lookup returns CDR1 KGHSH and CDR2 LQKENI. The V end lost 3 bases, the J end lost 0 bases, and 10 bases lay between the germline ends. This CDR3 has 15 residues. The CDR3 DNA follows: TGTGCCAGCTCACCGTGGGGGTCTAGCACAGATACGCAGTATTTT. It is translated as CASSPWGSSTDTQYF.

This clonotype came up many times. The rearrangement joins TRBV2 to TRBJ1-1; no clear D. Germline CDR1 SNHLY, CDR2 FYNNEI. The CDR3 totals 13 residues. V was trimmed by 7 bases and J by 1 base, leaving 10 bases between them. CDR3 amino acids: CASTGTPNTEAFF. CDR3 in DNA: TGTGCCAGCACCGGCACACCGAACACTGAAGCTTTCTTT.

This clonotype was recorded once. With a much larger clone just one base away, this may be a read error. The chain carries TRBV28 and TRBJ1-4, with 7 bases that match TRBD1. The CDR3 is made up of 12 amino acids. Germline CDR1 and CDR2: MDHEN and SYDVKM. The CDR3 spells CTSSDRAEKLFF. The CDR3 DNA reads as TGTACCAGCAGTGACAGGGCTGAAAAACTGTTTTTT.

This clonotype showed up many times. This chain connects TRBV27 to TRBJ2-2; D is possibly TRBD2 (5 bases). This CDR3 has 13 amino acids. CDR1 is MNHEY, CDR2 SMNVEV, per germline (reference sequence). With 8 bases removed from V and 1 base from J, the gap between germline ends came to 8 bases. CDR3: CASARENTGELFF. The CDR3 DNA is TGTGCCAGCGCCCGGGAGAACACCGGGGAGCTGTTTTTT.

This clonotype was found many times. This chain connects TRBV28 to TRBJ1-6; tentatively, D is TRBD1 (5 bases). With 5 bases removed from V and 0 bases from J, the gap between germline ends came to 11 bases. The CDR3 length is 16 residues. Germline CDR1 reads MDHEN; CDR2 reads SYDVKM. CDR3 DNA sequence: TGTGCCAGCAGTCTTCACAGGAGCTCCTATAATTCACCCCTCCACTTT. This sequence encodes CASSLHRSSYNSPLHF.

In its sample, this clonotype ranks as medium-sized. The chain links TRBV5-1 to TRBJ2-5, with D unresolved. The CDR3 runs 13 residues. The V gene's germline CDR1 is SGHRS and CDR2 YFSETQ. Trimming cost V 0 bases and J 1 base, with 4 bases left between them. Written as DNA, the CDR3 is TGCGCCAGCAGCTTGGGGGGCCAAGAGACCCAGTACTTC. This codes for CASSLGGQETQYF.

This clonotype was observed many times. The genes are TRBV12-3 or TRBV12-4 and TRBJ2-5, with no clear D. Trimming took off 7 bases at V and 0 bases at J, with 12 bases between the two ends. CDR3 length: 14 amino acids. The CDR3 is CASKTEMYQETQYF. The CDR3 bases are TGTGCCAGCAAGACGGAGATGTACCAAGAGACCCAGTACTTC.

This clonotype came up many times. The V call is TRBV18, the J call TRBJ2-7; 8 bases fit TRBD1. J gave up 0 bases and V 2 bases, and 6 bases lay outside the gene matches. Per germline, CDR1 KGHSH and CDR2 LQKENI. The CDR3 is made up of 16 amino acids. The CDR3 loop reads CASSPEGQVSSYEQYF. The CDR3 DNA is TGTGCCAGCTCACCAGAGGGACAGGTGAGCTCCTACGAGCAGTACTTC.

This clonotype was observed many times. The chain is built from TRBV9 and TRBJ1-2; possible D gene TRBD1, 5 bases. The CDR3 consists of 13 residues. Germline V lookup: CDR1 SGDLS, CDR2 YYNGEE. Trimming stripped 1 base from V and 4 bases from J, with 8 bases between. CDR3: CASSVQGSYGYTF. DNA of the CDR3: TGTGCCAGCAGCGTACAGGGAAGCTATGGCTACACCTTC.

The J gene is TRBJ2-1, the V gene TRBV7-2; D call uncertain. Germline V gives CDR1 SGHTA, CDR2 FQGNSA. Trimming pared 4 bases from V and 7 bases from J, leaving 14 bases between. This CDR3 is built from 14 residues. The CDR3 loop is CASSSTGPLNEQFF. CDR3 in DNA: TGTGCCAGCAGCTCAACCGGGCCTCTAAATGAGCAGTTCTTC.

This clonotype was picked up many times. This rearrangement joins TRBV7-2 to TRBJ1-5, with D unresolved. Germline assignment: CDR1 SGHTA and CDR2 FQGNSA. The germline V and J ends were trimmed by 5 bases and 1 base, with 6 bases remaining between them. The CDR3 loop spans 13 amino acids. Written as DNA, the CDR3 is TGTGCCAGCAGCACAAACAGCAATCAGCCCCAGCATTTT. Its translation is CASSTNSNQPQHF.

This clonotype was seen only a few times. The rearrangement joins TRBV12-3 or TRBV12-4 to TRBJ1-1, with a possible D match to TRBD1 (6 bases). This CDR3 is built from 16 residues. Trimming pared 3 bases from V and 4 bases from J, leaving 18 bases between. The CDR3 protein is CASSFRQGWSGTEAFF. DNA of the CDR3: TGTGCCAGCAGTTTCCGGCAGGGGTGGTCTGGCACTGAAGCTTTCTTT.

The J gene is TRBJ2-7, the V gene TRBV5-1, with 7 positions matching TRBD2. With 0 bases clipped from V and 3 bases from J, the junction kept 6 bases outside the gene matches. Germline V CDR1 and CDR2: SGHRS, YFSETQ. There are 15 residues in the CDR3. DNA of the CDR3: TGCGCCAGCAGCTTGGGGCCTAGCGGACTCTACGAGCAGTACTTC. Translated: CASSLGPSGLYEQYF.

The chain combines TRBV10-3 with TRBJ1-4; no reliable D call. CDR3 length: 14 amino acids. From germline, CDR1 is ENHRY and CDR2 SYGVKD. V lost 9 bases, J lost 2 bases, and 13 bases lay in between. The CDR3 DNA follows: TGTGCCATTCGACCGGATTCTACTAATGAAAAACTGTTTTTT. Its protein product is CAIRPDSTNEKLFF.

The table lists this clonotype with many counts. The rearrangement links TRBV30 to TRBJ2-3; the match to TRBD1 covers 8 bases. This CDR3 spans 14 amino acids. The junction had 4 bases not matched to a gene; V was cut back by 5 bases and J by 0 bases. Germline V gene data show CDR1 as GTSNPN and CDR2 as SVGIG (reference sequence). The CDR3 region is CAWDRGDSTDTQYF. DNA of the CDR3: TGTGCCTGGGACAGGGGCGATAGCACAGATACGCAGTATTTT.

In this sample, this clonotype turned up a few times. Here the CDR3 reads CASSQIYGDGPNTEAFF. The DNA of the CDR3 is TGCGCCAGCAGCCAAATTTATGGAGACGGACCGAACACTGAAGCTTTCTTT. J is TRBJ1-1 and V is TRBV4-1; D is unclear. The CDR3 totals 17 residues. Between the trimmed V and J ends, which lost 2 bases and 1 base, there was a span of 17 bases. Germline CDR1 is MGHRA and CDR2 is YSYEKL.

This clonotype was found many times. The genes are TRBV27 and TRBJ1-5; D gene uncertain. CDR3 size: 14 residues. Germline values: CDR1 MNHEY, CDR2 SMNVEV (reference sequence). V was trimmed by 8 bases and J by 4 bases, leaving 15 bases between them. The CDR3 DNA sequence: TGTGCCAGCGGCAATCGACGGCAAAATCAGCCCCAGCATTTT. Translated: CASGNRRQNQPQHF.